The clone carrying this T cell receptor (beta chain) occurred a few times. Antigen: not known. These data come from a study of identical twins. Notes on the study in general: Recombination models fit unrelated individuals' TCR alpha sharing but underestimated twins'. Cross-sectional statistical analysis was relied on for the conclusions, without the same donors being followed.

Via MiXCR, TCRdb re-called the 5' RACE reads, giving one row per CDR3 protein. The table shows hundreds of thousands of distinct CDR3 sequences, with roughly 6% occurring only once. The CDR3 has 16 amino acids. Trimming cost V 0 bases and J 4 bases; bases outside gene matches: 8. CDR1 is MNHEY and CDR2 is SVGEGT in the germline V gene. The sequence derives from a man younger than 35 in good health. The sample comprised naive T cells sorted from blood. The V gene is TRBV6-2 or TRBV6-3, the J gene TRBJ1-2, with TRBD1 identical over 7 bases. DNA for the CDR3: TGTGCCAGCAGTTACTCCGACAGGGCCTTTGGCTATGGCTACACCTTC. This translates into CASSYSDRAFGYGYTF.